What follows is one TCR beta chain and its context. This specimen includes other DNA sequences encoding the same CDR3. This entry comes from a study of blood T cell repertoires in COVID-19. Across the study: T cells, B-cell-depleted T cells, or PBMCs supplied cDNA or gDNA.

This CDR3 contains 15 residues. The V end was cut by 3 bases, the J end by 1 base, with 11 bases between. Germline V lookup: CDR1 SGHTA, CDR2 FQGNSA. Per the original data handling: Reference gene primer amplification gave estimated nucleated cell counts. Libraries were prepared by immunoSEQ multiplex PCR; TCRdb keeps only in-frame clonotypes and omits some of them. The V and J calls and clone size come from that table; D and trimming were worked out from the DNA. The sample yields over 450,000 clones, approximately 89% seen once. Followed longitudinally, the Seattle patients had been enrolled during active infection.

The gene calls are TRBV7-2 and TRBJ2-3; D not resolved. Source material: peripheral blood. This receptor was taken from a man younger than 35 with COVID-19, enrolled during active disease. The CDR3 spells CASSLYQVGTDTQYF. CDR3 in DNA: TGTGCCAGCAGCTTGTACCAGGTCGGCACAGATACGCAGTATTTT.